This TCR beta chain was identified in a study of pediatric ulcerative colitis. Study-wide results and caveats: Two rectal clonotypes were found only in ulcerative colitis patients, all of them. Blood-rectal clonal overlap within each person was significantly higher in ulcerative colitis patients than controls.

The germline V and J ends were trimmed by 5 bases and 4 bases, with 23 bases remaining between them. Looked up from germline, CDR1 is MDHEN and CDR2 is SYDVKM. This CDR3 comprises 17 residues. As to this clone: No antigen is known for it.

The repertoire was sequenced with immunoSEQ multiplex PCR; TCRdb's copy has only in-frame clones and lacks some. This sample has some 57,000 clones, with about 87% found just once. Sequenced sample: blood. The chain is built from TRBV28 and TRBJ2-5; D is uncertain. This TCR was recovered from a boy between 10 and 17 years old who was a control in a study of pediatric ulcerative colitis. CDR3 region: CASSVSTRSGFPETQYF. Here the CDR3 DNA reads TGTGCCAGCAGTGTGTCCACTCGGTCGGGTTTTCCAGAGACCCAGTACTTC.